This passage covers 19 T cell receptor beta chains from one sample sequenced in a study of T cell changes during pregnancy in multiple sclerosis. TCRdb's table, derived via immunoSEQ multiplex PCR, lists solely in-frame clones and lacks some. The sample shows about 69,000 clones, over 75% of them seen only once. The material sequenced was CD4+ T cells from peripheral blood mononuclear cells, taken in the third trimester of pregnancy. Receptors originate from a female donor in good health, enrolled as a control in a pregnancy study.

The rearrangement joins TRBV7-2 to TRBJ1-5; the D is unclear. The V end was cut by 1 base, the J end by 4 bases, with 8 bases between. Germline CDR1 is SGHTA and CDR2 is FQGNSA. The CDR3 extends over 14 amino acids. Written as DNA, the CDR3 is TGTGCCAGCAGCTTAGTCTCGGGGAATCAGCCCCAGCATTTT. This codes for CASSLVSGNQPQHF.

In this sample, this clone turned up a few times. The chain has TRBV4-2 and TRBJ1-1; no firm D call. Germline-derived CDR1 and CDR2 are LGHNA and YNFKEQ. The CDR3 length is 15 residues. V lost 6 bases to trimming and J lost 2 bases, with 16 bases between them. The CDR3: CASSQVSRINTEAFF. The CDR3 DNA is TGTGCCAGCAGTCAGGTTAGTCGGATAAACACTGAAGCTTTCTTT.

V usage is TRBV15 and J usage is TRBJ2-4; 7 bases map to TRBD1. V gave up 3 bases and J gave up 1 base; unmatched junction bases: 6. The germline gives CDR1 LNHNV, CDR2 YYDKDF (reference sequence). This CDR3 contains 16 residues. CDR3 DNA sequence: TGTGCCACCAGCAGGGCCGGGACAGAGGCCAAAAACATTCAGTACTTC. It yields the protein CATSRAGTEAKNIQYF.

V is TRBV9 and J is TRBJ2-1, with 8 bases aligning to TRBD2. V trimming: 3 bases; J trimming: 4 bases; junction bases outside the gene matches: 9. The CDR3 is made up of 16 amino acids. Germline V CDR1 and CDR2: SGDLS, YYNGEE. The CDR3 loop reads CASSAQRGGGYNEQFF. The CDR3 DNA reads TGTGCCAGCAGCGCACAACGGGGGGGCGGGTACAATGAGCAGTTCTTC.

J is TRBJ1-6 and V is TRBV6-9; 7 positions match TRBD1. V lost 2 bases, J lost 11 bases, and 6 bases stayed unmatched. This CDR3 contains 14 residues. CDR1 and CDR2 from the germline V gene are MNHGY and SVAAGI. CDR3 residues: CASSYPRDSPPLHF. The CDR3 nucleotides read TGTGCCAGCAGTTATCCAAGGGACAGTCCACCCCTCCACTTT.

The gene calls are TRBV7-9 and TRBJ2-1, with 10 nucleotides matching TRBD2. This CDR3 is 15 amino acids long. Germline V lookup: CDR1 SEHNR, CDR2 FQNEAQ (reference sequence). The J segment lost 5 bases and the V segment lost 2 bases, leaving 3 bases of the junction unmatched. CDR3 amino acids: CASSLYTSGNNEQFF. The CDR3 DNA follows: TGTGCCAGCAGCTTATATACTAGCGGGAACAATGAGCAGTTCTTC.

The chain is built from TRBV10-1 and TRBJ2-1, with D maybe TRBD1 (7 bases). The CDR3 runs 20 residues. CDR1 is WNHNN and CDR2 is SYGVQD in the germline V gene (reference sequence). The V end was cut by 0 bases, the J end by 4 bases, with 25 bases between. This CDR3 is CASSESRGLKAGQPYNEQFF. The CDR3 DNA sequence: TGCGCCAGCAGTGAGTCGAGAGGTTTAAAGGCGGGACAGCCATACAATGAGCAGTTCTTC.

This rearrangement joins TRBV5-1 to TRBJ2-5, with D possibly matching TRBD2 (7 bases). This CDR3 spans 15 amino acids. Deletions cut 0 bases from V and 3 bases from J, with 12 bases between. The germline gives CDR1 SGHRS, CDR2 YFSETQ. CDR3 DNA sequence: TGCGCCAGCAGCTTGGGGGGGGGCCCGGAAGAGACCCAGTACTTC. Protein sequence: CASSLGGGPEETQYF. The full variable domain, rest sourced from reference TRBV5-1 and TRBJ2-5, is KAGVTQTPRYLIKTRGQQVTLSCSPISGHRSVSWYQQTPGQGLQFLFEYFSETQRNKGNFPGRFSGRQFSNSRSEMNVSTLELGDSALYLCASSLGGGPEETQYFGPGTRLLVL.

This clone has just one count. This chain joins TRBV7-2 and TRBJ2-1, with a weak D call TRBD2 (6 bases). Trimming removed 4 bases at V and 7 bases at J, with 14 bases between. The CDR3 consists of 14 residues. Germline CDR1 is SGHTA and CDR2 is FQGNSA. The CDR3 DNA reads as TGTGCCAGCAGCTGGCGCGGGGAAGGTAATGAGCAGTTCTTC. This gives the protein CASSWRGEGNEQFF.

V is TRBV6-5 and J is TRBJ1-5; D is perhaps TRBD1 (5 bases). The CDR3 has 14 amino acids. Germline-derived CDR1 and CDR2 are MNHEY and SVGAGI. V lost 5 bases and J 3 bases, leaving 11 bases between the germline ends. This CDR3 is CASSKATANQPQHF. The DNA of the CDR3 is TGTGCCAGCAGTAAGGCGACAGCCAATCAGCCCCAGCATTTT.

The V gene is TRBV9, the J gene TRBJ2-2; 7 bases align to TRBD2. V lost 5 bases, J lost 4 bases, and 2 bases stayed unmatched. This CDR3 has 13 amino acids. Germline V lookup: CDR1 SGDLS, CDR2 YYNGEE. CDR3 protein: CASRGGSTGELFF. The CDR3 nucleotides are TGTGCCAGCAGGGGAGGGTCCACCGGGGAGCTGTTTTTT. Based on the CDR3 plus reference TRBV9 and TRBJ2-2, the full variable domain is DSGVTQTPKHLITATGQRVTLRCSPRSGDLSVYWYQQSLDQGLQFLIQYYNGEERAKGNILERFSAQQFPDLHSELNLSSLELGDSALYFCASRGGSTGELFFGEGSRLTVL.

This clone was seen only a few times. A read error is possible here, since a much larger clone lies one base away. This chain joins TRBV9 and TRBJ1-2; D is uncertain. This CDR3 comprises 11 residues. V was pared by 4 bases and J by 2 bases, with 3 bases between. Germline V gene sequence: CDR1 SGDLS, CDR2 YYNGEE. DNA for the CDR3: TGTGCCAGCAGCCTAAACTATGGCTACACCTTC. Its protein product is CASSLNYGYTF.

V usage is TRBV6-5 and J usage is TRBJ1-4; D unresolved. Trimming cost V 2 bases and J 4 bases, with 8 bases left between them. Germline CDR1 reads MNHEY; CDR2 reads SVGAGI. The CDR3 extends over 14 amino acids. The CDR3 region is CASSYQVYNEKLFF. CDR3 nucleotides: TGTGCCAGCAGTTACCAGGTCTATAATGAAAAACTGTTTTTT.

This clone was recorded only once. The gene calls are TRBV2 and TRBJ1-2, with D possibly TRBD1 on 5 matching bases. The CDR3 runs to 16 residues. Germline values: CDR1 SNHLY, CDR2 FYNNEI. V lost 7 bases to trimming and J lost 0 bases, with 18 bases between them. CDR3 DNA sequence: TGTGCCAGCATGGGGGGAAGCAACCCTACTAACTATGGCTACACCTTC. Encoded protein: CASMGGSNPTNYGYTF.

The chain employs TRBV6-6 and TRBJ1-5, with D perhaps TRBD1 (6 bases). Trimming removed 5 bases from V and 2 bases from J, with 16 bases in between. From germline, CDR1 is MNHNY and CDR2 SVGAGI (reference sequence). CDR3 size: 16 residues. The CDR3 DNA sequence: TGTGCCAGCAGTCCCTACCCCAGGGGAGGCAATCAGCCCCAGCATTTT. This gives the protein CASSPYPRGGNQPQHF.

This rearrangement joins TRBV18 to TRBJ1-1; 8 nucleotides align to TRBD1. This CDR3 is 14 amino acids long. With V trimmed by 5 bases and J by 6 bases, 8 bases remained unmatched. Per germline, CDR1 KGHSH and CDR2 LQKENI. The CDR3 bases are TGTGCCAGCTCATTAGGACAGGGAATCTCTGAAGCTTTCTTT. It translates to CASSLGQGISEAFF.

V gene TRBV19 combines with J gene TRBJ2-6; 7 bases fit TRBD1. Germline V CDR1 and CDR2: LNHDA, SQIVND (reference sequence). V was pared by 7 bases and J by 4 bases, with 16 bases of the junction left unmatched. The length of the CDR3 is 18 residues. The CDR3 spells CASTQEGQSRTGANVLTF. In DNA form, the CDR3 reads TGTGCCAGTACCCAAGAGGGACAGTCTCGTACCGGGGCCAACGTCCTGACTTTC.

The sample holds one count of this clone. V gene TRBV5-1 combines with J gene TRBJ2-5; maybe TRBD1 (6 bases). The CDR3 loop spans 15 amino acids. Germline values: CDR1 SGHRS, CDR2 YFSETQ. The V end lost 0 bases, the J end lost 2 bases, and 11 bases lay between the germline ends. The CDR3 coding sequence is TGCGCCAGCAGCTTGGTTGGGGGCCAGCAAGAGACCCAGTACTTC. Translating it yields CASSLVGGQQETQYF.

The chain combines TRBV11-3 with TRBJ2-7; maybe TRBD2 (7 bases). Germline V lookup: CDR1 SGHNT, CDR2 YENEEA. The CDR3 totals 16 residues. Trimming removed 0 bases from V and 5 bases from J, with 17 bases in between. This chain's CDR3 is CASSLDGRGLRNEQYF. In DNA form, the CDR3 reads TGTGCCAGCAGCTTAGATGGGCGGGGGCTCAGGAACGAGCAGTACTTC.